This T cell receptor beta chain appears in the sequencing data of a study of technical replicates of blood from a handful of donors. Generated by immunoSEQ multiplex PCR, the TCRdb table keeps only in-frame clones and is missing some. The data hold more than 60,000 clones, with roughly 93% observed a single time. CDR1 and CDR2 (germline): SGHTA, FQGNSA. V was pared by 2 bases and J by 1 base, with 3 bases of the junction left unmatched. The CDR3 extends over 16 amino acids. The sample consisted of T cells isolated from PBMCs. The genes are TRBV7-2 and TRBJ1-4; 8 bases fit TRBD1. This receptor was taken from a human donor in good health. The CDR3 sequence is CASSLQGAVTNEKLFF. CDR3 DNA: TGTGCCAGCAGCTTACAGGGGGCAGTAACTAATGAAAAACTGTTTTTT.